This T cell receptor beta chain is from a study of cytomegalovirus exposure and HLA in healthy donors. CDR1 and CDR2 from the germline V gene are SGHVS and FQNEAQ. The CDR3 is 13 residues long. Trimming took 10 bases from V and 6 from J; bases not matched to a gene: 11. PCR amplification relied on 60 Vbeta primers (plus 13 Jbeta primers). Sequencing used immunoSEQ multiplex PCR; TCRdb keeps in-frame clones, though not all of them. Counted here are more than 50,000 clones, approximately 71% occurring once; the ten biggest clones make up 20% to 30%. This chain links TRBV7-8 with TRBJ2-7; TRBD2 matches at 8 bases. The TCR was taken from a man between 50 and 59 years old in good health and CMV-seropositive. The specimen was PBMCs. The CDR3: CATTGGQGVEQYF. In DNA form, the CDR3 reads TGTGCCACCACGGGAGGGCAGGGCGTCGAGCAGTACTTC. The variable domain in full, completed from reference TRBV7-8 and TRBJ2-7, reads GAGVSQSPRYKVAKRGQDVALRCDPISGHVSLFWYQQALGQGPEFLTYFQNEAQLDKSGLPSDRFFAERPEGSVSTLKIQRTQQEDSAVYLCATTGGQGVEQYFGPGTRLTVT.